The T cell receptor (beta chain) under discussion was sequenced for a study of cytomegalovirus exposure and HLA in healthy donors. PCR involved 60 Vbeta and 13 Jbeta primers. Assay used: immunoSEQ multiplex PCR; TCRdb lists only in-frame clones, some missing. The sample includes 85,000 to 120,000 clones, around four fifths of them seen just once. The CDR3 consists of 15 residues. V was clipped by 1 base and J by 1 base, with 11 bases between them. Germline V gives CDR1 MNHNS, CDR2 SASEGT. The gene calls are TRBV6-1 and TRBJ2-7; possibly TRBD2 for D (6 bases). The source material was PBMCs. The sequence came from a man between 50 and 59 years old in good health and CMV-seronegative. CDR3 sequence: CASSEGGTPSYEQYF. Written as DNA, the CDR3 is TGTGCCAGCAGTGAAGGCGGGACGCCATCCTACGAGCAGTACTTC.